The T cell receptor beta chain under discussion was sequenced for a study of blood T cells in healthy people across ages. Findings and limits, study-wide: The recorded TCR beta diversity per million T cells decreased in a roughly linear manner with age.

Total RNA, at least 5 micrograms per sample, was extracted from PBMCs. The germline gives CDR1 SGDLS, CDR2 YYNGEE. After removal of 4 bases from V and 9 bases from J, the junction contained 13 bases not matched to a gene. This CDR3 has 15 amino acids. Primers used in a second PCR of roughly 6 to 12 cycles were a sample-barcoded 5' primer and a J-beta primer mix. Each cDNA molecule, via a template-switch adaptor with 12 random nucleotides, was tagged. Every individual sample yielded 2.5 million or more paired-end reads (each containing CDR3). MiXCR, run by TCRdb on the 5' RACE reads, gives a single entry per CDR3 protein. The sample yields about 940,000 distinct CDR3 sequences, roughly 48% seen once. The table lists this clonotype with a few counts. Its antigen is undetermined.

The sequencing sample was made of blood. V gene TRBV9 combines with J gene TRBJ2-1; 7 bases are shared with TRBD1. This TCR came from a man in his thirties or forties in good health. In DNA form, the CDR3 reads TGTGCCAGCAGCCCCGGTCCAGGACAGGCCCCTGAGCAGTTCTTC. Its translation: CASSPGPGQAPEQFF.